The T cell receptor (beta chain) under discussion was sequenced for a study of cytomegalovirus exposure and HLA in healthy donors. Whole-study findings and limits: V- and J-gene trimming of TCR beta was linked (in a later analysis) to a missense DCLRE1C variant. Sequencing likely produced, as an artifact, a cluster of highly shared sequence variants.

The donors were healthy bone marrow donors. 60 Vbeta and 13 Jbeta primers were used in PCR. Only in-frame clones appear in the TCRdb table, and some are missing; sequencing was by immunoSEQ multiplex PCR. This table has about 140,000 clones, 70% appearing once. This CDR3 spans 14 amino acids. Trimming cost V 5 bases and J 7 bases, with 15 bases left between them. Germline CDR1 SGHVS, CDR2 FNYEAQ. With respect to this clone: Its target is unknown.

The chain carries TRBV7-6 and TRBJ1-5; possible D gene TRBD1, 6 bases. The clonotype was recovered from an older woman in good health and CMV-seropositive. Sequencing used PBMCs. Here the CDR3 reads CASSRGGTGQPQHF. The CDR3 DNA follows: TGTGCCAGCAGCCGAGGGGGAACGGGACAGCCCCAGCATTTT.